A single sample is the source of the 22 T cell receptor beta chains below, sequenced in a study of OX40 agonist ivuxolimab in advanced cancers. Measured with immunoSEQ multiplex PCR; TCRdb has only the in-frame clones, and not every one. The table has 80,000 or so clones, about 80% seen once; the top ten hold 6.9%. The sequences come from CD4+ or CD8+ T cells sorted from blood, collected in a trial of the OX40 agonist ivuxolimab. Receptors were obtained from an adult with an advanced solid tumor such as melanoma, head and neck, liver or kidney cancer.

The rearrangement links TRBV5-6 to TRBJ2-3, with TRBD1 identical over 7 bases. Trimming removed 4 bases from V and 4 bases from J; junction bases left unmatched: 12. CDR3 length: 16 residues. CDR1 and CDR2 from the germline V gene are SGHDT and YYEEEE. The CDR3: CASSIFRQGWADTQYF. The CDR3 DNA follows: TGTGCCAGCAGCATTTTCCGACAGGGATGGGCAGATACGCAGTATTTT.

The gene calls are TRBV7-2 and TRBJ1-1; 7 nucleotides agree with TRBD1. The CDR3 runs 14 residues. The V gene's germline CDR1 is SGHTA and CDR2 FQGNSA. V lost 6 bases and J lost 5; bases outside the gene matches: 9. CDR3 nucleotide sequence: TGTGCCAGCAGGACAAAACAGGGGCGGACTGAAGCTTTCTTT. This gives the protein CASRTKQGRTEAFF.

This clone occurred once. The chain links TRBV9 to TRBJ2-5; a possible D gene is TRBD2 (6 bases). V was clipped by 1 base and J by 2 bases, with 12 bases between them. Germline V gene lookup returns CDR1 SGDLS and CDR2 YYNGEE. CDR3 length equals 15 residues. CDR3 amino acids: CASSVNVGTQETQYF. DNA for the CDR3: TGTGCCAGCAGCGTAAATGTCGGGACTCAAGAGACCCAGTACTTC.

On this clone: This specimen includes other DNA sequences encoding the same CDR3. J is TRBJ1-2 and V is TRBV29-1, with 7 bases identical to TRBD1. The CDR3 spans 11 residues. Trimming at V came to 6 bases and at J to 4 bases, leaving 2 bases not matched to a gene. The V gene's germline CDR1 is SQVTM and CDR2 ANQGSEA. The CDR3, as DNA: TGCAGCGTCGGACAGGTCTATGGCTACACCTTC. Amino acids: CSVGQVYGYTF.

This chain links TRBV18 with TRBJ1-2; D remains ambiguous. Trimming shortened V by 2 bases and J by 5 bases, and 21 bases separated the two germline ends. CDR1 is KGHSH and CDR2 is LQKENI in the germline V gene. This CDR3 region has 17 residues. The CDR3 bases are TGTGCCAGCTCACCAAGGGCTGATCATTCTCCTCTGTATGGCTACACCTTC. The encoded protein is CASSPRADHSPLYGYTF.

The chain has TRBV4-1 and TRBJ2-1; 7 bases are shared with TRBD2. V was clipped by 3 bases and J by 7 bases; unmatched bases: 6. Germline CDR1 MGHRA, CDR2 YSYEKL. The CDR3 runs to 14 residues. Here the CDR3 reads CASSQGGSRNEQFF. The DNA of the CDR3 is TGCGCCAGCAGCCAGGGCGGGAGTAGAAATGAGCAGTTCTTC.

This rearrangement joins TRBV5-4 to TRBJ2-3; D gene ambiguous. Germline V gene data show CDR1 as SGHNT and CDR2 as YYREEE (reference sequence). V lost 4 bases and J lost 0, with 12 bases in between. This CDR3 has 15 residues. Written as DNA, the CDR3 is TGTGCCAGCAGCCGCCGGGCAGGAAGCACAGATACGCAGTATTTT. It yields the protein CASSRRAGSTDTQYF.

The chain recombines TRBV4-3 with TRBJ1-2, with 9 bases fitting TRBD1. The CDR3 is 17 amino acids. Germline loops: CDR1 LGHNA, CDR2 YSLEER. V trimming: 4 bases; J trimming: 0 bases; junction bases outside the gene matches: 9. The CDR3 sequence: CASSRSTGGFPNYGYTF. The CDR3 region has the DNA TGCGCCAGCAGCCGTAGCACAGGGGGCTTCCCTAACTATGGCTACACCTTC.

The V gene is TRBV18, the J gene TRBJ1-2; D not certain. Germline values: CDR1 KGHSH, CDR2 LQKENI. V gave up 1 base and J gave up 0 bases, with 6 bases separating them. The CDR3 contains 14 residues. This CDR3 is CASSPQATNYGYTF. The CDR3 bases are TGTGCCAGCTCACCACAGGCTACTAACTATGGCTACACCTTC.

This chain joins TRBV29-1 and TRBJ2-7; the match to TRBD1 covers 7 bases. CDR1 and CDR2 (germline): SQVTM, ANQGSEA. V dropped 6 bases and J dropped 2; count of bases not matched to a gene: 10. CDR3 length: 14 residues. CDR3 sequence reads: CSVADGTVTYEQYF. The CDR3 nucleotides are TGCAGCGTCGCGGACGGGACAGTTACCTACGAGCAGTACTTC.

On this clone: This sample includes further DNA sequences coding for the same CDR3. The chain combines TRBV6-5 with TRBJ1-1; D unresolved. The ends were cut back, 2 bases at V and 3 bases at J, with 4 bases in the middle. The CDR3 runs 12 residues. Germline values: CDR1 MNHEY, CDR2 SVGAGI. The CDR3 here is CASSYGDTEAFF. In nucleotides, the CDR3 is TGTGCCAGCAGTTACGGAGACACTGAAGCTTTCTTT.

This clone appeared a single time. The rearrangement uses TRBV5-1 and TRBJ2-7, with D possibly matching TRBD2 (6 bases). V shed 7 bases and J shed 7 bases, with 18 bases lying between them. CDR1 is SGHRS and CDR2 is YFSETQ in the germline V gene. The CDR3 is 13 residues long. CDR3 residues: CASSSMVEGEQYF. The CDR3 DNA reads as TGCGCCAGCTCCTCTATGGTGGAGGGAGAGCAGTACTTC.

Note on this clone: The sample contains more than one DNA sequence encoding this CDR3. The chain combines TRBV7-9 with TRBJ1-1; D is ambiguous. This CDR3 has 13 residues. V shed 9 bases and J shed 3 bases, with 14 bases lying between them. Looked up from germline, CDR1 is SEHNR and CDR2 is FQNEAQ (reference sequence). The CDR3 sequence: CASSPGGHTEAFF. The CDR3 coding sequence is TGTGCCAGTTCCCCTGGAGGCCACACTGAAGCTTTCTTT. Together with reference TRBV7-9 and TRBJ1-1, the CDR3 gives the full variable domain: DTGVSQNPRHKITKRGQNVTFRCDPISEHNRLYWYRQTLGQGPEFLTYFQNEAQLEKSRLLSDRFSAERPKGSFSTLEIQRTEQGDSAMYLCASSPGGHTEAFFGQGTRLTVV.

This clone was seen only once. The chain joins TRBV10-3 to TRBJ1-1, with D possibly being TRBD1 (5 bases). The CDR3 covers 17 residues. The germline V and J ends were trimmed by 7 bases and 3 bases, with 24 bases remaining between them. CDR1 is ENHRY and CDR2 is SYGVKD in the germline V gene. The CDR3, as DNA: TGTGCCATCAAGAGTTCAGACGGGGCCATCGGGGACACTGAAGCTTTCTTT. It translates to CAIKSSDGAIGDTEAFF.

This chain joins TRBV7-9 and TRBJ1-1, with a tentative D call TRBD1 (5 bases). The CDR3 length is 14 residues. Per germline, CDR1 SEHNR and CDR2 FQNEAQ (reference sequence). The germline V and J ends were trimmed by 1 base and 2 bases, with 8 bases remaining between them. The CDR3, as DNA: TGTGCCAGCAGCTTAGGGGGCGGCAACACTGAAGCTTTCTTT. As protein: CASSLGGGNTEAFF. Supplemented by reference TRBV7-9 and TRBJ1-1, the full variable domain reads DTGVSQNPRHKITKRGQNVTFRCDPISEHNRLYWYRQTLGQGPEFLTYFQNEAQLEKSRLLSDRFSAERPKGSFSTLEIQRTEQGDSAMYLCASSLGGGNTEAFFGQGTRLTVV.

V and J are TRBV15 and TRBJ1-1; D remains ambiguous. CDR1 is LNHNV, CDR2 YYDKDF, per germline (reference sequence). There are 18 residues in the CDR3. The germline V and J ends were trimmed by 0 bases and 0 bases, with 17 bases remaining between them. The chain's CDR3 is CATSRDLIGRTMNTEAFF. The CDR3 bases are TGTGCCACCAGCAGAGATTTGATCGGACGGACTATGAACACTGAAGCTTTCTTT.

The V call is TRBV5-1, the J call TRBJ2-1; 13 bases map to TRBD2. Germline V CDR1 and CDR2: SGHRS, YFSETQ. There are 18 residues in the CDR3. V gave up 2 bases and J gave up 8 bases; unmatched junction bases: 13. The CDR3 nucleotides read TGCGCCAGCAGCTTAGGACCGTCCGGGACTAGCGGGACGGATGAGCAGTTCTTC. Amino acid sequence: CASSLGPSGTSGTDEQFF.

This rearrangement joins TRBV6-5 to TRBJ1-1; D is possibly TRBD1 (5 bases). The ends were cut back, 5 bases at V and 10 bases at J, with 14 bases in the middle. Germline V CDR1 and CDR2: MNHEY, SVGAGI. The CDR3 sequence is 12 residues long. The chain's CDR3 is CASSTTRGGAFF. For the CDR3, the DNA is TGTGCCAGCAGTACAACTAGGGGAGGAGCTTTCTTT.

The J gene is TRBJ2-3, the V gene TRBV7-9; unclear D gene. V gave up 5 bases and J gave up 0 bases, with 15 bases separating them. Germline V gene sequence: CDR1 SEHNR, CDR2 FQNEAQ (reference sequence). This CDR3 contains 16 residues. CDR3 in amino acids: CASSPRGRLSTDTQYF. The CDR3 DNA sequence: TGTGCCAGCAGCCCACGTGGGCGGCTGAGCACAGATACGCAGTATTTT. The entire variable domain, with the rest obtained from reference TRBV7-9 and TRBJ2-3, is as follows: DTGVSQNPRHKITKRGQNVTFRCDPISEHNRLYWYRQTLGQGPEFLTYFQNEAQLEKSRLLSDRFSAERPKGSFSTLEIQRTEQGDSAMYLCASSPRGRLSTDTQYFGPGTRLTVL.

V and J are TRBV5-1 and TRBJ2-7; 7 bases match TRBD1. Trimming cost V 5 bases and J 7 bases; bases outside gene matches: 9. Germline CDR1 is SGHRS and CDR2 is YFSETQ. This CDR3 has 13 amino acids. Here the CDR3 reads CASSHAQGQEQYF. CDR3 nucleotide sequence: TGCGCCAGCAGTCACGCACAGGGGCAAGAGCAGTACTTC.

The CDR3 region is CASSLNYRADTQYF. CDR3 coding DNA: TGTGCCAGCAGCTTAAATTACAGGGCAGATACGCAGTATTTT. V is TRBV7-9 and J is TRBJ2-3; a possible D gene is TRBD1 (6 bases). Germline V gives CDR1 SEHNR, CDR2 FQNEAQ (reference sequence). The CDR3 is 14 residues long. Trimming removed 2 bases at V and 4 bases at J, with 10 bases between.

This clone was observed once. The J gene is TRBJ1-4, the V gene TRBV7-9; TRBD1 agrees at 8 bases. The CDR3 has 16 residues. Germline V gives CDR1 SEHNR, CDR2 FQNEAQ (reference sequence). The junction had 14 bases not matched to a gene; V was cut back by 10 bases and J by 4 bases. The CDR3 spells CATTRPGTGHNEKLFF. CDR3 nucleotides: TGTGCCACCACCCGCCCCGGGACAGGACATAATGAAAAACTGTTTTTT.